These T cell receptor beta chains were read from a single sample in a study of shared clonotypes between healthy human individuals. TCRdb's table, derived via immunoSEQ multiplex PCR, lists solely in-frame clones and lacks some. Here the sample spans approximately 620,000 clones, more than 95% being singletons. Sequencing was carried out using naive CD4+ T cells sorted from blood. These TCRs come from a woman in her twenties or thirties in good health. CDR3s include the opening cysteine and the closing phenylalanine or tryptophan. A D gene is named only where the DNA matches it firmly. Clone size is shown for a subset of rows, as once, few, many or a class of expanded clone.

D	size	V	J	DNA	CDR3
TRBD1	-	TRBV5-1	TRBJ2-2	TGCGCCAGCACCGGGACAGACACCGGGGAGCTGTTTTTT	CASTGTDTGELFF
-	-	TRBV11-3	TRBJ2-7	TGTGCCAGCAGCCAAAACAGGGTTGGCGAGCAGTACTTC	CASSQNRVGEQYF
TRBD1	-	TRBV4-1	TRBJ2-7	TGCGCCAGCAGCCCGATCGGGACAGGGCTGGACGAGCAGTACTTC	CASSPIGTGLDEQYF
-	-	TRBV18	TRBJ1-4	TGTGCCAGCTCACCTTCTCCTTCGGCAGGGTGGCCGGCAACTAATGAAAAACTGTTTTTT	CASSPSPSAGWPATNEKLFF
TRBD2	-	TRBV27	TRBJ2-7	TGTGCCAGCAGTTTCCTGGGACTAGCGGGAGGTGACGAGCAGTACTTC	CASSFLGLAGGDEQYF
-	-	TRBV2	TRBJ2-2	TGTGCCAGCGTGTGGCAGTCGAACACCGGGGAGCTGTTTTTT	CASVWQSNTGELFF
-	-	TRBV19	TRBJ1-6	TGTGCCAGTAGTATTCCGGGACGAGGGGATTCACCCCTCCACTTT	CASSIPGRGDSPLHF
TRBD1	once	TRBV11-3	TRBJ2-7	TGTGCCAGCAGTTATCGACAGGGTGCTATTTCCTACGAGCAGTACTTC	CASSYRQGAISYEQYF
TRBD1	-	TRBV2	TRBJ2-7	TGTGCCAGCAACCCTTACGCCGGGACAGGGCAAGGGGAGCAGTACTTC	CASNPYAGTGQGEQYF
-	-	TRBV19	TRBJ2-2	TGTGCCAGTAGTATAAGGGAGGAGCGGCTGTTTTTT	CASSIREERLFF
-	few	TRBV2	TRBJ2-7	TGTGCCAGCAGGGACAACTCCTACGAGCAGTACTTC	CASRDNSYEQYF
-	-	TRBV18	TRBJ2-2	TGTGCCAGCTCACCACGGCCGAACACCGGGGAGCTGTTTTTT	CASSPRPNTGELFF
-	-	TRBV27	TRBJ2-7	TGTGCCAGCAAGTACGCCGGGACTCATTCCTACGAGCAGTACTTC	CASKYAGTHSYEQYF
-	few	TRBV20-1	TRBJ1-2	TGCAGTCCCGCGTTAAACTATGGCTACACCTTC	CSPALNYGYTF
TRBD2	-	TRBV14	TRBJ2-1	TGTGCCAGCAGCAGCTGGGGGACTAGGGGGTCGATTGAGCAGTTCTTC	CASSSWGTRGSIEQFF
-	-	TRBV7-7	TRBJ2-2	TGTGCCAGCAGCTTAGTTGTCGGGTCGGACACCGGGGAGCTGTTTTTT	CASSLVVGSDTGELFF
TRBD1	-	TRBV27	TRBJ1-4	TGTGCCAGCAGCAGGACAGGGAATGAAAAACTGTTTTTT	CASSRTGNEKLFF
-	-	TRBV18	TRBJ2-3	TGTGCCAGCTCATCTGACAAACCGGGACTCCTTGTCACAGATACGCAGTATTTT	CASSSDKPGLLVTDTQYF
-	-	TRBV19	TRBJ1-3	TGTGCCAGTAGTCCGCAGGCCTCTGGAAACACCATATATTTT	CASSPQASGNTIYF
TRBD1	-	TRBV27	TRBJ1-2	TGTGCCAGCAGTTTATTGCCGACAGGGAGATCGACGGATAACTATGGCTACACCTTC	CASSLLPTGRSTDNYGYTF
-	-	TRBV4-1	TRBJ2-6	TGCGCCAGCAGCCAAAATCTTCAGCCATCTGGGGCCAACGTCCTGACTTTC	CASSQNLQPSGANVLTF
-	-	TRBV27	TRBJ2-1	TGTGCCAGCGCGAGGCCGGGACAAAAGTACAATGAGCAGTTCTTC	CASARPGQKYNEQFF
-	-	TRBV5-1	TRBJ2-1	TGCGCCAGCAGCTTTTACAGTTCCAATGAGCAGTTCTTC	CASSFYSSNEQFF